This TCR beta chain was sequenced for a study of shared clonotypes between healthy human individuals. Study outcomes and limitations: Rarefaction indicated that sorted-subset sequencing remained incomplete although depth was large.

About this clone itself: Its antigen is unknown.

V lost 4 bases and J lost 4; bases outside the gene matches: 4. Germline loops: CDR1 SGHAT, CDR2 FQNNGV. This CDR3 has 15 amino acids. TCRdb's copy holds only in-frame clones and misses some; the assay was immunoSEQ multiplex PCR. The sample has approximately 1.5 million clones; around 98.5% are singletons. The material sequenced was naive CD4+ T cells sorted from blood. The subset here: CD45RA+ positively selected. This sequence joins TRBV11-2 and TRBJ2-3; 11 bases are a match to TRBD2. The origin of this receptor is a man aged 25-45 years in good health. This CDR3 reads CASSSLAGGADTQYF. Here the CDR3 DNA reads TGTGCCAGCAGCTCCCTAGCGGGAGGCGCAGATACGCAGTATTTT.